The clone carrying this T cell receptor beta chain was picked up one time. This record belongs to a study of T cell changes during pregnancy in multiple sclerosis. Assay: immunoSEQ multiplex PCR; the TCRdb copy retains only in-frame clones and omits some. The sample shows some 59,000 clones, 89% of them seen only once. Germline lookup yields CDR1 SGHAT and CDR2 FQNNGV. V lost 5 bases, J lost 4 bases, and 7 bases stayed unmatched. CDR3 length equals 15 residues. Source: peripheral blood, taken in the first trimester of pregnancy. The source of this sequence is a female donor with multiple sclerosis, enrolled in a pregnancy study. V gene TRBV11-2 combines with J gene TRBJ2-7, with 11 bases fitting TRBD2. The CDR3 loop is CASSITSGSEYEQYF. CDR3 in DNA: TGTGCCAGCAGCATCACTAGCGGGAGTGAGTACGAGCAGTACTTC.